Listed below are T cell receptor beta chains from one sample, sequenced in a study of cytomegalovirus exposure and HLA in healthy donors. The table came from immunoSEQ multiplex PCR; TCRdb's copy has only in-frame clones and leaves some out. The table lists 80,000 to 90,000 clones, approximately 82% of them singletons, with 2% to 2.5% in the top ten. Sequenced material: PBMCs. These receptors all come from a man aged 40-49 years in good health and CMV-seronegative. The CDR3 runs from the conserved cysteine through the conserved F or W. A D gene is named only where the DNA matches it firmly. The size field is filled for only some rows; it gives once, few, many or a size class.

J: TRBJ1-1
V: TRBV11-3
size: few
D: .
DNA: TGTGCCAGCAGCTTAGAACACAGGGCCACTGAAGCTTTCTTT
CDR3: CASSLEHRATEAFF

J: TRBJ2-2
V: TRBV2
size: few
D: TRBD1
DNA: TGTGCCAGCTTTAACTCGGGACAGGGAATGACCGGGGAGCTGTTTTTT
CDR3: CASFNSGQGMTGELFF

J: TRBJ2-3
V: TRBV14
size: .
D: TRBD2
DNA: TGTGCCAGCAGCCAAGATGAGGGACTAGCGGGACTTACGCAGTATTTT
CDR3: CASSQDEGLAGLTQYF

J: TRBJ2-1
V: TRBV28
size: .
D: .
DNA: TGTGCCAGCAGTTTCCGTAGCGGAGCCTCCTACAATGAGCAGTTCTTC
CDR3: CASSFRSGASYNEQFF

J: TRBJ2-7
V: TRBV10-2
size: .
D: TRBD2
DNA: TGCGCCAGCAGTTTGACTAGCGGGAGATCCTACGAGCAGTACTTC
CDR3: CASSLTSGRSYEQYF

J: TRBJ1-2
V: TRBV16
size: once
D: .
DNA: TGTGCCAGCAGTCGTCAGACAGATAGCTATGGCTACACCTTC
CDR3: CASSRQTDSYGYTF

J: TRBJ2-2
V: TRBV7-3
size: .
D: .
DNA: TGTGCCAGCAGCTCACAGGCCACCGGGGAGCTGTTTTTT
CDR3: CASSSQATGELFF

J: TRBJ2-3
V: TRBV7-8
size: .
D: TRBD2
DNA: TGTGCCAGCAGCCCCAGGGATCGACTAGCGGCTAGCACAGATACGCAGTATTTT
CDR3: CASSPRDRLAASTDTQYF

J: TRBJ1-6
V: TRBV19
size: .
D: .
DNA: TGTGCCAGTAGTATGTCTGGCAGGAATTCACCCCTCCACTTT
CDR3: CASSMSGRNSPLHF

J: TRBJ2-2
V: TRBV19
size: .
D: TRBD2
DNA: TGTGCCAGTAGTATCTCCCCTAAGCGGGGTGGCACCGGGGAGCTGTTTTTT
CDR3: CASSISPKRGGTGELFF

J: TRBJ2-3
V: TRBV5-6
size: .
D: TRBD2
DNA: TGTGCCAGCAGCTTGGTAGGGCTAGCGGGTACAGATACGCAGTATTTT
CDR3: CASSLVGLAGTDTQYF

J: TRBJ1-1
V: TRBV6-1
size: .
D: TRBD1
DNA: TGTGCCAGCAGCGTAAACAGGGGCGGAACTGAAGCTTTCTTT
CDR3: CASSVNRGGTEAFF

J: TRBJ1-3
V: TRBV29-1
size: .
D: .
DNA: TGCAGCGTGTACTCTGGAAACACCATATATTTT
CDR3: CSVYSGNTIYF

J: TRBJ1-5
V: TRBV2
size: .
D: .
DNA: TGTGCCAGCAGGGGGGGGACTGTAAATCAGCCCCAGCATTTT
CDR3: CASRGGTVNQPQHF

J: TRBJ2-7
V: TRBV5-6
size: .
D: TRBD1
DNA: TGTGCCAGCAGCCTAGGGACAGGGTGGGAGCAGTACTTC
CDR3: CASSLGTGWEQYF

J: TRBJ1-5
V: TRBV28
size: .
D: .
DNA: TGTGCCAGCAGTTTAGAGGTCCTGGCCGCCCAGCATTTT
CDR3: CASSLEVLAAQHF

J: TRBJ1-5
V: TRBV7-7
size: .
D: TRBD1
DNA: TGTGCTAGCAGCCCGGGACAGGGGTTGGGGCCCCAGCATTTT
CDR3: CASSPGQGLGPQHF

J: TRBJ2-5
V: TRBV18
size: once
D: .
DNA: TGTGCCAGCTCACCACGAGGGGGGGTCCAAGAGACCCAGTACTTC
CDR3: CASSPRGGVQETQYF

J: TRBJ1-4
V: TRBV7-9
size: .
D: .
DNA: TGTGCCAGCAGCCGGGGGGCTGGCGGACCCGCAACTAATGAAAAACTGTTTTTT
CDR3: CASSRGAGGPATNEKLFF

J: TRBJ1-2
V: TRBV28
size: .
D: TRBD1
DNA: TGTGCCAGCAGTACCTCGGGCGGGACAGGAAACACCTATGGTGGCTACACCTTC
CDR3: CASSTSGGTGNTYGGYTF

J: TRBJ1-1
V: TRBV19
size: .
D: .
DNA: TGTGCCAGTAGTATAGGGGTACGCAGTTCGGGGGACACTGAAGCTTTCTTT
CDR3: CASSIGVRSSGDTEAFF

J: TRBJ1-5
V: TRBV6-1
size: .
D: .
DNA: TGTGCCAGCAGCCTAAGGGGACAGCCCCAGCATTTT
CDR3: CASSLRGQPQHF

J: TRBJ2-5
V: TRBV10-3
size: once
D: .
DNA: TGTGCCATCAGTGGGGCCGAAGAAGAGACCCAGTACTTC
CDR3: CAISGAEEETQYF

J: TRBJ2-7
V: TRBV5-4
size: .
D: .
DNA: TGTGCCAGCAGCCCTACAGATTTCTACGAGCAGTACTTC
CDR3: CASSPTDFYEQYF

J: TRBJ2-1
V: TRBV7-3
size: once
D: .
DNA: TGTGCCAGCAGCCCCGGCGGGGCCTCAAACAATGAGCAGTTCTTC
CDR3: CASSPGGASNNEQFF

J: TRBJ1-2
V: TRBV25-1
size: .
D: .
DNA: TGTGCCAGCAGTGCAGGTTATCTCTACACCTTC
CDR3: CASSAGYLYTF

J: TRBJ2-1
V: TRBV19
size: .
D: TRBD1
DNA: TGTGCCAGTACTACCACAGGGGGCTCCCACAATGAGCAGTTCTTC
CDR3: CASTTTGGSHNEQFF

J: TRBJ2-5
V: TRBV29-1
size: .
D: .
DNA: TGCAGCGTTGCAGGGGACGGTCAAGAGACCCAGTACTTC
CDR3: CSVAGDGQETQYF

J: TRBJ1-1
V: TRBV30
size: .
D: .
DNA: TGTGCCTGGAGTTGGGGGCGTAAGAACACTGAAGCTTTCTTT
CDR3: CAWSWGRKNTEAFF

J: TRBJ1-2
V: TRBV19
size: .
D: TRBD1
DNA: TGTGCCAGTAGAAAAGAGGGGGCGCGGAACTATGGCTACACCTTC
CDR3: CASRKEGARNYGYTF

J: TRBJ1-5
V: TRBV7-9
size: .
D: TRBD1
DNA: TGTGCCAGCAGCTTAGGGGACAGGGCCGGGAATCAGCCCCAGCATTTT
CDR3: CASSLGDRAGNQPQHF

J: TRBJ1-2
V: TRBV5-6
size: .
D: .
DNA: TGTGCCAGCATCCTCTTACGAGTCAGGGAGGACTATGGCTACACCTTC
CDR3: CASILLRVREDYGYTF

J: TRBJ2-7
V: TRBV29-1
size: .
D: TRBD2
DNA: TGCAGCGTTGAAGATCCGGGACTAGCGGGAGGTACCTCCTACGAGCAGTACTTC
CDR3: CSVEDPGLAGGTSYEQYF

J: TRBJ1-1
V: TRBV6-5
size: .
D: .
DNA: TGTGCCAGCAGTTACTCGCAGGGCAGTGGAACTGAAGCTTTCTTT
CDR3: CASSYSQGSGTEAFF

J: TRBJ1-1
V: TRBV18
size: .
D: TRBD1
DNA: TGTGCCAGCTCACTCAGGACAGGGGGCACTGAAGCTTTCTTT
CDR3: CASSLRTGGTEAFF

J: TRBJ2-7
V: TRBV27
size: .
D: TRBD2
DNA: TGTGCCAGCAGCCCGGGGCTAGCGGGCTACGAGCAGTACTTC
CDR3: CASSPGLAGYEQYF

J: TRBJ1-4
V: TRBV4-1
size: .
D: .
DNA: TGCGCCAGCACCCCCGACTATGAAAAACTGTTTTTT
CDR3: CASTPDYEKLFF

J: TRBJ2-1
V: TRBV2
size: .
D: TRBD1
DNA: TGTGCCAGCAGGGGGGACAGCAATGAGCAGTTCTTC
CDR3: CASRGDSNEQFF

J: TRBJ2-7
V: TRBV6-6
size: few
D: TRBD2
DNA: TGTGCCAGCAGGCCACCGGGACTAGTAGCCTCCAGTGCGTACTTC
CDR3: CASRPPGLVASSAYF

J: TRBJ2-7
V: TRBV4-1
size: .
D: .
DNA: TGCGCCAGCAGCCAAGTAGGGCAGGGGACCTACGAGCAGTACTTC
CDR3: CASSQVGQGTYEQYF